A single sample is the source of the 14 T cell receptor beta chains below, sequenced in a study of monozygotic twins with inflammatory bowel disease. One entry per CDR3 protein, without DNA, is what TCRdb gives after re-calling the 5' RACE reads. In all, the sample yields around 400,000 distinct CDR3 sequences. The sequencing sample was made of blood. The receptors here all came from a human donor with ulcerative colitis or Crohn's disease, or a healthy co-twin of an affected twin (not recorded which).

V usage is TRBV18 and J usage is TRBJ2-2; TCRdb's assignment of TRBD2 cannot be checked, as there is no DNA. Looked up from germline, CDR1 is KGHSH and CDR2 is LQKENI. This CDR3 is built from 16 residues. The CDR3 is CASSPRSGSGSGELFF.

The CDR3 here is CAISGPGQGAYEQYF. The rearrangement joins TRBV10-3 to TRBJ2-7; no DNA is available, so the TRBD1 call from TCRdb remains unchecked. Germline V gene sequence: CDR1 ENHRY, CDR2 SYGVKD. This CDR3 comprises 15 residues.

V gene TRBV18 combines with J gene TRBJ2-5; TCRdb's D call of TRBD1 is untestable without DNA. The CDR3 extends over 13 amino acids. CDR1 is KGHSH, CDR2 LQKENI, per germline. The CDR3 region is CASSPQGGKTQYF.

The CDR3 spells CASSVGAGGSYEQYF. The chain has TRBV9 and TRBJ2-7; without DNA, the TCRdb call of TRBD1 cannot be checked. The CDR3 totals 15 residues. Germline V gene sequence: CDR1 SGDLS, CDR2 YYNGEE.

This rearrangement joins TRBV27 to TRBJ1-1; with no DNA, the TCRdb D assignment of TRBD1 cannot be verified. The CDR3 extends over 15 amino acids. Germline assignment: CDR1 MNHEY and CDR2 SMNVEV (reference sequence). The chain's CDR3 is CASLSLTRGNTEAFF.

The rearrangement uses TRBV5-6 and TRBJ2-1; TCRdb lists TRBD1, though no DNA is available to test this call. The CDR3 runs to 13 residues. Germline loops: CDR1 SGHDT, CDR2 YYEEEE. CDR3 region: CASSLGTGTSEFF.

The rearrangement uses TRBV10-3 and TRBJ2-2; TCRdb selects TRBD1, and the lack of DNA leaves this call unchecked. The CDR3 runs 15 residues. Germline V gene data show CDR1 as ENHRY and CDR2 as SYGVKD. CDR3 residues: CAINPGSANTGELFF.

V usage is TRBV10-3 and J usage is TRBJ1-1; TCRdb calls TRBD1, which cannot be checked without DNA. The CDR3 is 14 amino acids. Germline V lookup: CDR1 ENHRY, CDR2 SYGVKD. The CDR3 sequence: CAISHPDGNTEAFF.

The chain recombines TRBV6-2 or TRBV6-3 with TRBJ2-7; TCRdb indicates TRBD2, and absent DNA this call remains unverified. The CDR3 is made up of 14 amino acids. The V gene's germline CDR1 is MNHEY and CDR2 SVGEGT. The CDR3 loop is CASSRTSGFYEQYF.

The genes are TRBV3-1 and TRBJ2-1; TCRdb calls TRBD1, which cannot be checked without DNA. CDR3 length equals 20 residues. The germline CDR1 and CDR2 sequences are LGHDT and YNNKEL (reference sequence). This CDR3 is CASSQHPGQGARIMNNEQFF.

The chain is built from TRBV29-1 and TRBJ2-5. Germline CDR1 is SQVTM and CDR2 is ANQGSEA. The CDR3 runs 14 residues. This CDR3 is CSVEWWVSQETQYF.

The chain is built from TRBV7-2 and TRBJ2-7; TCRdb outputs TRBD1, but without DNA this stays unchecked. Germline V lookup: CDR1 SGHTA, CDR2 FQGNSA. This CDR3 spans 15 amino acids. CDR3 loop: CASSPLTGGLYEQYF. Full variable domain (outside the CDR3, taken from reference TRBV7-2 and TRBJ2-7): GAGVSQSPSNKVTEKGKDVELRCDPISGHTALYWYRQSLGQGLEFLIYFQGNSAPDKSGLPSDRFSAERTGGSVSTLTIQRTQQEDSAVYLCASSPLTGGLYEQYFGPGTRLTVT.

The chain has TRBV7-2 and TRBJ1-5; TCRdb's assignment of TRBD1 cannot be checked, as there is no DNA. Germline V gene sequence: CDR1 SGHTA, CDR2 FQGNSA. The CDR3 runs 15 residues. CDR3 protein: CASSLETGLRQPQHF.

CDR3 region: CASSDGLEQYF. The chain uses TRBV12-3 or TRBV12-4 and TRBJ2-7; the TCRdb call, TRBD2, lacks DNA for checking. The CDR3 is 11 amino acids.